The 28 T cell receptor beta chains below come from one sample, sequenced in a study of T cell responses to AZD1222 COVID-19 vaccine. Using immunoSEQ multiplex PCR, the repertoire was profiled, and TCRdb retains in-frame clones only, with some absent. The sample holds approximately 190,000 clones; about nine tenths are singletons and the top ten take 0.75% to 1%. The material was peripheral blood, obtained on day 0 of AZD1222 vaccination. The receptors derive from an adult in good health.

The chain links TRBV5-1 to TRBJ1-5; D gene ambiguous. The germline V gene encodes CDR1 SGHRS and CDR2 YFSETQ. This CDR3 has 16 amino acids. V gave up 4 bases and J gave up 4 bases, with 18 bases separating them. CDR3 sequence (DNA): TGCGCCAGCAGCCCGGACGGCAACTGGAAGAATCAGCCCCAGCATTTT. It translates to CASSPDGNWKNQPQHF.

The chain combines TRBV6-6 with TRBJ2-7, with 10 nucleotides matching TRBD1. The germline V gene encodes CDR1 MNHNY and CDR2 SVGAGI (reference sequence). J gave up 6 bases and V 6 bases, and 8 bases lay outside the gene matches. CDR3 length equals 14 residues. CDR3 coding DNA: TGTGCCAGCAGAACACCGGGACAGGGGAGCGAGCAGTACTTC. Translation: CASRTPGQGSEQYF.

The chain carries TRBV27 and TRBJ1-2; no clear D gene. V was clipped by 8 bases and J by 8 bases, with 30 bases between them. The V gene's germline CDR1 is MNHEY and CDR2 SMNVEV (reference sequence). This CDR3 is built from 17 residues. Here the CDR3 DNA reads TGTGCCAGCGCTCTAGCCCGGGGAAGGGTGACGGTGAGCGGCTACACCTTC. It codes for CASALARGRVTVSGYTF.

The chain uses TRBV27 and TRBJ2-1; D possibly uses TRBD1 or TRBD2 (5 bases each). Trimming left V 5 bases short and J 6 bases short, with 17 bases between. The germline V gene has CDR1 MNHEY and CDR2 SMNVEV (reference sequence). This CDR3 comprises 15 residues. The chain's CDR3 is CASSAAPGRINEQFF. CDR3 DNA sequence: TGTGCCAGCAGTGCCGCGCCGGGACGGATCAATGAGCAGTTCTTC.

This clone came up once. The J gene is TRBJ1-4, the V gene TRBV5-1; D is uncertain. The CDR3 spans 15 residues. The V gene's germline CDR1 is SGHRS and CDR2 YFSETQ. V lost 0 bases, J lost 6 bases, and 12 bases lay in between. The CDR3 spells CASSLVHVGDEKLFF. The CDR3 bases are TGCGCCAGCAGCTTGGTTCATGTCGGCGATGAAAAACTGTTTTTT.

This clone appeared a few times. The genes are TRBV29-1 and TRBJ2-3, with 8 bases that match TRBD2. The CDR3 runs 13 residues. V was pared by 7 bases and J by 5 bases, with 8 bases of the junction left unmatched. Germline CDR1 reads SQVTM; CDR2 reads ANQGSEA. CDR3 region: CSAGRALIDTQYF. The CDR3 DNA reads TGCAGCGCCGGGAGGGCCCTGATAGATACGCAGTATTTT.

The sample holds one count of this clone. V gene TRBV7-9 combines with J gene TRBJ1-4; D may be TRBD1 (5 bases). The germline V gene encodes CDR1 SEHNR and CDR2 FQNEAQ (reference sequence). V was trimmed by 6 bases and J by 8 bases, leaving 16 bases between them. CDR3 length: 14 residues. The CDR3 is CASSTGTAREKLFF. The CDR3 coding sequence is TGTGCCAGCAGTACCGGGACCGCACGGGAAAAACTGTTTTTT.

The chain combines TRBV5-1 with TRBJ2-5; 8 nucleotides agree with TRBD1. CDR1 is SGHRS, CDR2 YFSETQ, per germline. Trimming cost V 4 bases and J 5 bases; bases outside gene matches: 7. This CDR3 region has 14 residues. The CDR3 reads CASSPTGARETQYF. As DNA, the CDR3 is TGCGCCAGCAGCCCGACAGGGGCGAGGGAGACCCAGTACTTC.

The chain has TRBV15 and TRBJ2-3; no definite D call. V dropped 1 base and J dropped 0 bases, with 5 bases sitting between them. CDR3 length equals 14 residues. In germline, CDR1 is LNHNV, CDR2 YYDKDF (reference sequence). CDR3 DNA sequence: TGTGCCACCAGCAGAGGACTGAGCACAGATACGCAGTATTTT. It is translated as CATSRGLSTDTQYF. The full variable domain, rest sourced from reference TRBV15 and TRBJ2-3, is DAMVIQNPRYQVTQFGKPVTLSCSQTLNHNVMYWYQQKSSQAPKLLFHYYDKDFNNEADTPDNFQSRRPNTSFCFLDIRSPGLGDTAMYLCATSRGLSTDTQYFGPGTRLTVL.

The chain links TRBV21-1 to TRBJ1-2. TRBV21-1 is noted as a pseudogene. The CDR3 contains 15 residues. The CDR3 region is CASSKDGDPNYGYTF. CDR3 DNA sequence: TGTGCCAGCAGCAAAGACGGGGACCCTAACTATGGCTACACCTTC.

The genes are TRBV29-1 and TRBJ1-5; TRBD1 aligns across 8 bases. CDR3 length: 13 amino acids. V was pared by 5 bases and J by 7 bases, with 7 bases of the junction left unmatched. Germline V CDR1 and CDR2: SQVTM, ANQGSEA. The DNA for the CDR3 is TGCAGCGTTCGGCAGGGGGCCCGCCAGCCCCAGCATTTT. Translating gives CSVRQGARQPQHF. Drawing the rest from reference TRBV29-1 and TRBJ1-5, the complete variable domain is SAVISQKPSRDICQRGTSLTIQCQVDSQVTMMFWYRQQPGQSLTLIATANQGSEATYESGFVIDKFPISRPNLTFSTLTVSNMSPEDSSIYLCSVRQGARQPQHFGDGTRLSIL.

V and J are TRBV4-1 and TRBJ2-7; D is unclear. CDR1 and CDR2 from the germline V gene are MGHRA and YSYEKL. Trimming pared 0 bases from V and 3 bases from J, leaving 9 bases between. This CDR3 region has 14 residues. The chain's CDR3 is CASSQELPDYEQYF. DNA for the CDR3: TGCGCCAGCAGCCAAGAGTTACCAGACTACGAGCAGTACTTC.

CDR3 DNA sequence: TGTGCCAGCAGCAGCCTTAGGACAGGGGCCTATAGCAATCAGCCCCAGCATTTT. Protein sequence: CASSSLRTGAYSNQPQHF. This chain joins TRBV7-8 and TRBJ1-5, with TRBD1 matching 9 bases. The J segment lost 0 bases and the V segment lost 5 bases, leaving 11 bases of the junction unmatched. This CDR3 is 18 amino acids long. Germline V gene sequence: CDR1 SGHVS, CDR2 FQNEAQ.

This rearrangement joins TRBV12-3 or TRBV12-4 to TRBJ2-7, with D possibly being TRBD1 (5 bases). This CDR3 comprises 12 residues. V was shortened by 4 bases and J by 3 bases, with 7 bases between the two germline ends. For the CDR3, the DNA is TGTGCCAGCAGTTCGGACAACTACGAGCAGTACTTC. Its translation: CASSSDNYEQYF.

This clone occurred a few times. This rearrangement joins TRBV28 to TRBJ2-3; D unresolved. The CDR3 spans 14 residues. The germline V gene has CDR1 MDHEN and CDR2 SYDVKM. V lost 6 bases, J lost 1 base, and 11 bases lay in between. The CDR3 sequence is CASSIAGGTDTQYF. The CDR3 DNA sequence: TGTGCCAGCAGCATCGCCGGTGGCACAGATACGCAGTATTTT.

V and J are TRBV5-6 and TRBJ1-1; no clear D. The germline CDR1 and CDR2 sequences are SGHDT and YYEEEE. The V end was cut by 7 bases, the J end by 2 bases, with 12 bases between. The length of the CDR3 is 13 residues. CDR3 sequence (DNA): TGTGCCAGCGGAAGGACGGCTAACACTGAAGCTTTCTTT. Its protein is CASGRTANTEAFF.

This clone was counted once. V gene TRBV27 combines with J gene TRBJ2-6, with a possible D match to TRBD1 (5 bases). The V gene's germline CDR1 is MNHEY and CDR2 SMNVEV (reference sequence). CDR3 length: 17 amino acids. Trimming removed 5 bases from V and 2 bases from J, with 16 bases in between. In DNA form, the CDR3 reads TGTGCCAGCAGTCCCCGCCAGGGAATAACTGGGGCCAACGTCCTGACTTTC. Protein sequence: CASSPRQGITGANVLTF. The full variable domain, in which reference TRBV27 and TRBJ2-6 provide the parts outside the CDR3, is EAQVTQNPRYLITVTGKKLTVTCSQNMNHEYMSWYRQDPGLGLRQIYYSMNVEVTDKGDVPEGYKVSRKEKRNFPLILESPSPNQTSLYFCASSPRQGITGANVLTFGAGSRLTVL.

This rearrangement joins TRBV19 to TRBJ2-1; D uncertain. CDR1 is LNHDA, CDR2 SQIVND, per germline (reference sequence). This CDR3 region has 14 residues. V shed 0 bases and J shed 7 bases, with 10 bases lying between them. CDR3: CASSIDRARNEQFF. CDR3 coding DNA: TGTGCCAGTAGTATAGACCGGGCGAGGAATGAGCAGTTCTTC.

This clone was found once. The chain links TRBV5-6 to TRBJ1-1; 9 nucleotides match TRBD1. CDR1 is SGHDT, CDR2 YYEEEE, per germline. V lost 6 bases to trimming and J lost 2 bases; unmatched junction nucleotides: 8. This CDR3 spans 15 amino acids. DNA of the CDR3: TGTGCCAGCACCTCCGGGACAGGGAAAAACACTGAAGCTTTCTTT. Amino acids: CASTSGTGKNTEAFF.

This clone was recorded only once. V usage is TRBV11-2 and J usage is TRBJ1-6; weak D call: TRBD1 (6 bases). With 5 bases removed from V and 8 bases from J, the gap between germline ends came to 25 bases. The CDR3 is made up of 18 amino acids. Per germline, CDR1 SGHAT and CDR2 FQNNGV. The CDR3 loop is CASSQKRQAAQADSPLHF. The CDR3, as DNA: TGTGCCAGCAGCCAAAAAAGACAGGCAGCTCAGGCTGATTCACCCCTCCACTTT.

This clone occurred a few times. This chain joins TRBV4-1 and TRBJ1-3; D remains ambiguous. Germline V lookup: CDR1 MGHRA, CDR2 YSYEKL. The CDR3 sequence is 13 residues long. V was trimmed by 1 base and J by 2 bases, leaving 3 bases between them. In DNA form, the CDR3 reads TGCGCCAGCAGCCAAGGCACTGGAAACACCATATATTTT. It yields the protein CASSQGTGNTIYF.

With respect to this clone: Other DNA sequences in the same sample also yield this CDR3. The chain uses TRBV10-3 and TRBJ2-7; the D gene could be TRBD1 or TRBD2 (5 bases each). V lost 4 bases to trimming and J lost 3 bases, with 7 bases between them. Germline-derived CDR1 and CDR2 are ENHRY and SYGVKD. This CDR3 is 12 amino acids long. Here the CDR3 DNA reads TGTGCCATCAGTGTGGGGGACTACGAGCAGTACTTC. Amino acids: CAISVGDYEQYF.

J is TRBJ2-1 and V is TRBV4-2; a possible D gene is TRBD1 (5 bases). The germline V gene encodes CDR1 LGHNA and CDR2 YNFKEQ. The V gene lost 0 bases and the J gene lost 5 bases, with 8 bases spanning the gap. CDR3 size: 14 residues. The CDR3 region has the DNA TGTGCCAGCAGCCAAGAACAGGATAACAATGAGCAGTTCTTC. Its protein is CASSQEQDNNEQFF.

V and J are TRBV4-2 and TRBJ2-7; 9 bases line up with TRBD1. V lost 0 bases and J lost 5; bases outside the gene matches: 11. The CDR3 covers 17 residues. Germline values: CDR1 LGHNA, CDR2 YNFKEQ. The CDR3 protein is CASSQDRGGTGNHEQYF. The CDR3 DNA is TGTGCCAGCAGCCAAGATAGAGGGGGGACAGGGAACCACGAGCAGTACTTC.

The rearrangement joins TRBV4-2 to TRBJ2-3; 10 positions agree with TRBD2. CDR1 is LGHNA and CDR2 is YNFKEQ in the germline V gene. The CDR3 has 14 amino acids. The J segment lost 4 bases and the V segment lost 3 bases, leaving 1 base of the junction unmatched. The CDR3 DNA reads as TGTGCCAGCAGCCAGGGGACTAGCGCAGATACGCAGTATTTT. Translation gives CASSQGTSADTQYF.

V is TRBV10-1 and J is TRBJ2-2, with D perhaps assigned TRBD1 or TRBD2 (5 bases each). Per germline, CDR1 WNHNN and CDR2 SYGVQD (reference sequence). V lost 6 bases and J lost 2, with 10 bases in between. The CDR3 runs to 14 residues. This chain's CDR3 is CASSRDLNTGELFF. The CDR3 coding sequence is TGCGCCAGCAGCCGGGACCTTAACACCGGGGAGCTGTTTTTT.

CDR3 sequence: CASSLDSPIFGNTIYF. The CDR3 DNA is TGTGCCAGCAGCTTAGACAGTCCGATTTTTGGAAACACCATATATTTT. V usage is TRBV7-6 and J usage is TRBJ1-3; D is ambiguous. This CDR3 is 16 amino acids long. V was pared by 1 base and J by 3 bases, with 13 bases between. Per germline, CDR1 SGHVS and CDR2 FNYEAQ.

The V call is TRBV19, the J call TRBJ1-2; perhaps TRBD1 as D (6 bases). V lost 6 bases to trimming and J lost 1 base, with 15 bases between them. This CDR3 has 15 amino acids. The V gene's germline CDR1 is LNHDA and CDR2 SQIVND (reference sequence). CDR3 amino acids: CASSLRGANNYGYTF. The CDR3 DNA reads as TGTGCCAGTAGCCTTCGGGGGGCAAATAACTATGGCTACACCTTC. Together with reference TRBV19 and TRBJ1-2, the CDR3 gives the full variable domain: DGGITQSPKYLFRKEGQNVTLSCEQNLNHDAMYWYRQDPGQGLRLIYYSQIVNDFQKGDIAEGYSVSREKKESFPLTVTSAQKNPTAFYLCASSLRGANNYGYTFGSGTRLTVV.